The 18 T cell receptor beta chains presented below share a single source sample, sequenced in a study of T cell responses to AZD1222 COVID-19 vaccine. Sequenced by immunoSEQ multiplex PCR; TCRdb stores in-frame clones only, minus some. The table records about 150,000 clones, about 86% of them present only once. Here the sequenced sample was peripheral blood, taken on day 0 of MenACWY control vaccination. Source of these receptors: an adult in good health.

The chain links TRBV6-5 to TRBJ2-5; tentative D call: TRBD2 (5 bases). CDR3 length equals 13 residues. Germline CDR1 is MNHEY and CDR2 is SVGAGI. V lost 5 bases, J lost 4 bases, and 11 bases lay in between. For the CDR3, the DNA is TGTGCCAGCAGTCCGTTGCGGGTAGAGACCCAGTACTTC. Translated: CASSPLRVETQYF.

The rearrangement links TRBV11-2 to TRBJ1-2; D not resolved. Per germline, CDR1 SGHAT and CDR2 FQNNGV. Trimming took 1 base from V and 8 from J, leaving 8 bases between them. This CDR3 has 12 amino acids. The CDR3 sequence: CASSLGPWGYTF. For the CDR3, the DNA is TGTGCCAGCAGCTTAGGTCCCTGGGGCTACACCTTC.

In its sample, this clone was seen once. This chain joins TRBV7-9 and TRBJ1-6; perhaps TRBD1 as D (6 bases). The V and J ends lost 3 bases and 6 bases respectively, with 12 bases between them. The germline gives CDR1 SEHNR, CDR2 FQNEAQ (reference sequence). The CDR3 length is 15 residues. The CDR3 coding sequence is TGTGCCAGCAGCTTGGCGGGACAAACTAATTCACCCCTCCACTTT. Translation gives CASSLAGQTNSPLHF.

The chain joins TRBV3-1 (or the pseudogene TRBV3-2) to TRBJ2-7; 8 bases align to TRBD2. With 2 bases clipped from V and 2 bases from J, the junction kept 5 bases outside the gene matches. Germline V gives CDR1 LGHDT, CDR2 YNNKEL (reference sequence). The CDR3 sequence is 15 residues long. The CDR3 DNA sequence: TGTGCCAGCAGCCAAATCGGGGGGGGCCCCTACGAGCAGTACTTC. Protein: CASSQIGGGPYEQYF.

Here the CDR3 reads CASSHRTGHGNTIYF. The CDR3 DNA reads as TGTGCCAGCAGCCACCGGACAGGGCACGGAAACACCATATATTTT. The rearrangement uses TRBV3-1 (or the pseudogene TRBV3-2) and TRBJ1-3, with 8 nucleotides matching TRBD1. CDR1 LGHDT and CDR2 YNNKEL come from the germline V gene (reference sequence). This CDR3 comprises 15 residues. V shed 3 bases and J 4 bases; nucleotides not matched to a gene: 5.

This clone was recorded only once. The chain uses TRBV7-2 and TRBJ1-4; 9 bases are a match to TRBD1. J gave up 8 bases and V 5 bases, and 12 bases lay outside the gene matches. This CDR3 contains 16 residues. CDR1 is SGHTA, CDR2 FQGNSA, per germline. The CDR3 spells CASSPRLRQGVEKLFF. CDR3 coding DNA: TGTGCCAGCAGCCCTCGATTAAGACAGGGGGTCGAAAAACTGTTTTTT. The variable domain in full, completed from reference TRBV7-2 and TRBJ1-4, reads GAGVSQSPSNKVTEKGKDVELRCDPISGHTALYWYRQSLGQGLEFLIYFQGNSAPDKSGLPSDRFSAERTGGSVSTLTIQRTQQEDSAVYLCASSPRLRQGVEKLFFGSGTQLSVL.

This clone has only a few counts. The CDR3: CASSDRPPRDEKLFF. The CDR3 DNA follows: TGTGCGAGCTCCGACAGGCCCCCGAGGGATGAAAAACTGTTTTTT. The chain couples TRBV6-5 to TRBJ1-4; possible D gene TRBD1, 6 bases. Per germline, CDR1 MNHEY and CDR2 SVGAGI. The CDR3 loop spans 15 amino acids.

The chain couples TRBV6-1 to TRBJ1-2, with D unclear. V was shortened by 2 bases and J by 8 bases, with 6 bases between the two germline ends. CDR1 and CDR2 (germline): MNHNS, SASEGT. The CDR3 sequence is 11 residues long. Here the CDR3 DNA reads TGTGCCAGCAGTGAATGGAGCGGCTACACCTTC. Protein sequence: CASSEWSGYTF.

This clone has a single count. This rearrangement joins TRBV19 to TRBJ2-1; D is unclear. Trimming shortened V by 5 bases and J by 6 bases, and 11 bases separated the two germline ends. The CDR3 contains 13 residues. Germline V lookup: CDR1 LNHDA, CDR2 SQIVND (reference sequence). CDR3 nucleotides: TGTGCCAGTAGTTTAGGACCTGGCAATGAGCAGTTCTTC. This codes for CASSLGPGNEQFF.

This rearrangement joins TRBV12-3 or TRBV12-4 to TRBJ2-7; 8 bases align to TRBD1. There are 13 residues in the CDR3. The CDR3 sequence: CGRDRPPGDEQYV. CDR3 bases: TGCGGCCGGGACAGGCCCCCAGGGGACGAGCAGTACGTC.

The V and J genes are TRBV24-1 and TRBJ2-3; 7 positions match TRBD2. The CDR3 totals 14 residues. Germline V gene data show CDR1 as KGHDR and CDR2 as SFDVKD. Trimming at V came to 4 bases and at J to 5 bases, leaving 5 bases not matched to a gene. CDR3 protein: CATSDRLAEDTQYF. The CDR3 nucleotides read TGTGCCACCAGTGACCGACTAGCAGAAGATACGCAGTATTTT.

The chain carries TRBV11-3 and TRBJ2-5, with 9 bases matching TRBD1. Trimming took 4 bases from V and 1 from J; bases not matched to a gene: 4. Germline values: CDR1 SGHNT, CDR2 YENEEA. This CDR3 has 15 residues. DNA for the CDR3: TGTGCCAGCAGCTCAGGGACAGGGATCCAAGAGACCCAGTACTTC. Protein: CASSSGTGIQETQYF.

This clone was counted a single time. This sequence joins TRBV30 and TRBJ1-5; 10 bases are shared with TRBD1. The CDR3 covers 14 residues. The V and J ends lost 1 base and 7 bases, in that order; junction bases with no gene match: 4. Germline V CDR1 and CDR2: GTSNPN, SVGIG (reference sequence). For the CDR3, the DNA is TGTGCCTGGAGTGGCGGGACAGGGGACCAGCCCCAGCATTTT. Translating it yields CAWSGGTGDQPQHF.

This sequence joins TRBV28 and TRBJ2-7; no clear D. Trimming took off 6 bases at V and 3 bases at J, with 6 bases between the two ends. This CDR3 has 11 residues. CDR1 and CDR2 from the germline V gene are MDHEN and SYDVKM. The CDR3 region has the DNA TGTGCCAGCAGCCGAGGCTACGAGCAGTACGTC. Amino acid sequence: CASSRGYEQYV.

The rearrangement joins TRBV5-1 to TRBJ2-7; D is possibly TRBD1 (6 bases). Germline CDR1 and CDR2: SGHRS and YFSETQ. The CDR3 length is 15 residues. Trimming shortened V by 4 bases and J by 0 bases, and 14 bases separated the two germline ends. The CDR3 DNA reads TGCGCCAGCAGCCCGCGACAGGATTACTCCTACGAGCAGTACTTC. Translating it yields CASSPRQDYSYEQYF.

The genes are TRBV30 and TRBJ2-1; D gene uncertain. Germline V gene data show CDR1 as GTSNPN and CDR2 as SVGIG (reference sequence). V lost 2 bases and J lost 6, with 14 bases in between. The CDR3 has 14 residues. In DNA, the CDR3 is TGTGCCTGGAGTCCCGCCGCCGCAGGCAATGAGCAGTTCTTC. Its protein product is CAWSPAAAGNEQFF.

The chain combines TRBV9 with TRBJ1-2; D might be TRBD1 (5 bases). V lost 0 bases, J lost 6 bases, and 12 bases lay in between. Germline CDR1 SGDLS, CDR2 YYNGEE. CDR3 length: 14 residues. The CDR3 DNA sequence: TGTGCCAGCAGCGTAGTAGGGGTGGCGGATGGCTACACCTTC. Protein sequence: CASSVVGVADGYTF.

The chain links TRBV28 to TRBJ1-5; 7 positions match TRBD1. Germline V gene lookup returns CDR1 MDHEN and CDR2 SYDVKM. The CDR3 extends over 17 amino acids. V lost 4 bases and J lost 4; bases outside the gene matches: 13. Here the CDR3 DNA reads TGTGCCAGCAGTTCATTCCGGGACAGCCAAGAGAATCAGCCCCAGCATTTT. Protein: CASSSFRDSQENQPQHF.